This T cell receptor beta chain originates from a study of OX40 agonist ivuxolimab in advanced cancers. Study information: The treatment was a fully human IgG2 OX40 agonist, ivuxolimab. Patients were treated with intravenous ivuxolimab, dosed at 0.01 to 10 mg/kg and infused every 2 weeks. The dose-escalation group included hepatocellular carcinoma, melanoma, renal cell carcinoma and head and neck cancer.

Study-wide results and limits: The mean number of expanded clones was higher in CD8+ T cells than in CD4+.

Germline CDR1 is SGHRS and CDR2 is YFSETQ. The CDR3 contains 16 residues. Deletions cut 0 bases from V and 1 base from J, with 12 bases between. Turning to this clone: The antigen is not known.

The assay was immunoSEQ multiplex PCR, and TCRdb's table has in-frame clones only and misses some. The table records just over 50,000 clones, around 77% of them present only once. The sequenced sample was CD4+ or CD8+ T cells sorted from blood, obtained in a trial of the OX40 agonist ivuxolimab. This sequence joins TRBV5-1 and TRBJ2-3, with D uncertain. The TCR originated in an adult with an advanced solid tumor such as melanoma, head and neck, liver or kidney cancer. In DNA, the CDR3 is TGCGCCAGCAGCTTGGGGGTAATTAGGGGCACAGATACGCAGTATTTT. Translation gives CASSLGVIRGTDTQYF.